Sequencing of this T cell receptor beta chain was carried out in a study of Ad26.COV2.S vaccination and SARS-CoV-2 variants. Across the whole study: Once, or twice with 56 days between doses, Ad26.COV2.S was given intramuscularly. Broader study findings: Measurement of non-spike TCR breadth gave similar results in vaccine and placebo recipients.

The table came from immunoSEQ multiplex PCR; TCRdb's copy has only in-frame clones and leaves some out. The sample holds about 680,000 clones, 89% seen once. Treatment defined: 19 received Ad26.COV2.S at low or high dose, single or two shots; a few received placebo; per-sample allocation not given. Samples came from day 63 after the first vaccine or placebo injection. The donor's status was that of an adult aged 18-55 years in Boston. This clone came up a few times. The antigen is undetermined. Deletions cut 4 bases from V and 4 bases from J, with 11 bases between. The CDR3 is 13 amino acids. Germline loops: CDR1 GTSNPN, CDR2 SVGIG (reference sequence).

The chain carries TRBV30 and TRBJ1-5; D is perhaps TRBD1 (5 bases). The source is a person between 18 and 65 years old who received the Ad26.COV2.S COVID-19 vaccine or a placebo. Source: peripheral blood, taken in a trial of Ad26.COV2.S vaccine versus placebo. The CDR3 here is CAWTRGGNQPQHF. In DNA form, the CDR3 reads TGTGCCTGGACCCGTGGGGGAAATCAGCCCCAGCATTTT.